These T cell receptor beta chains were read from a single sample in a study of preoperative IRX-2 immunotherapy in early breast cancer. Libraries were prepared by immunoSEQ multiplex PCR; TCRdb keeps only in-frame clonotypes and omits some of them. The sample includes fewer than 70,000 clones, roughly 95% of them seen just once. Sampling was carried out from a patient treated with IRX-2 immunotherapy. The receptors here all came from a human donor with breast cancer. Both conserved end residues are part of each CDR3. The D gene is left open where the match is weak. Clone size is not always given. Where it is, it says once, few, many or a class for expanded clones.

D: TRBD1
V: TRBV4-1
J: TRBJ2-2
size: NA
CDR3: CASSQRQGQAGELFF
DNA: TGCGCCAGCAGCCAAAGACAGGGTCAGGCCGGGGAGCTGTTTTTT

D: NA
V: TRBV15
J: TRBJ2-2
size: NA
CDR3: CATSRTTGELFF
DNA: TGTGCCACCAGCCGCACCACCGGGGAGCTGTTTTTT

D: TRBD1
V: TRBV4-3
J: TRBJ2-5
size: NA
CDR3: CASSLGTGVGETQYF
DNA: TGCGCCAGTAGTCTGGGGACAGGGGTGGGAGAGACCCAGTACTTC

D: TRBD1
V: TRBV19
J: TRBJ2-3
size: NA
CDR3: CASRSQGVFTDTQYF
DNA: TGTGCCAGTAGGTCACAGGGGGTCTTCACAGATACGCAGTATTTT

D: NA
V: TRBV7-3
J: TRBJ2-5
size: NA
CDR3: CASSLTATQETQYF
DNA: TGTGCCAGCAGCTTAACGGCGACCCAAGAGACCCAGTACTTC

D: NA
V: TRBV29-1
J: TRBJ1-2
size: NA
CDR3: CSVEASAYGYGYTF
DNA: TGCAGCGTTGAAGCCTCTGCATATGGCTATGGCTACACCTTC

D: TRBD1
V: TRBV30
J: TRBJ1-1
size: NA
CDR3: CAWSTTGGVTEAFF
DNA: TGTGCCTGGAGTACCACAGGGGGAGTTACTGAAGCTTTCTTT

D: NA
V: TRBV6-6
J: TRBJ1-6
size: once
CDR3: CASSRSTRPRPLHF
DNA: TGTGCCAGCAGCCGCTCGACCCGGCCCCGACCCCTCCACTTT

D: NA
V: TRBV27
J: TRBJ2-1
size: few
CDR3: CASRGIGDYNEQFF
DNA: TGTGCCAGCAGAGGGATCGGGGACTACAATGAGCAGTTCTTC

D: NA
V: TRBV29-1
J: TRBJ1-2
size: once
CDR3: CSVDTNSRPDYGYTF
DNA: TGCAGCGTTGACACCAACTCGCGTCCGGACTATGGCTACACCTTC

D: TRBD1
V: TRBV7-3
J: TRBJ1-1
size: NA
CDR3: CASSEPGTGTTEAFF
DNA: TGTGCCAGCAGCGAGCCCGGGACAGGGACCACTGAAGCTTTCTTT

D: TRBD2
V: TRBV5-1
J: TRBJ2-2
size: NA
CDR3: CASSTPPSSGEYTGELFF
DNA: TGCGCCAGCAGCACCCCCCCCTCTAGCGGGGAGTACACCGGGGAGCTGTTTTTT

D: NA
V: TRBV21-1
J: TRBJ2-6
size: NA
CDR3: CASSKASPRTGDSGANVLTF
DNA: TGTGCCAGCAGCAAAGCTTCCCCGAGGACAGGGGACTCTGGGGCCAACGTCCTGACTTTC

D: NA
V: TRBV7-3
J: TRBJ1-1
size: NA
CDR3: CASSLRASDRNTEAFF
DNA: TGTGCCAGCAGCTTAAGGGCCTCCGACAGGAACACTGAAGCTTTCTTT

D: NA
V: TRBV6-6
J: TRBJ1-1
size: NA
CDR3: CASKPGPRAEAFF
DNA: TGTGCCAGCAAGCCGGGACCGAGGGCTGAAGCTTTCTTT

D: NA
V: TRBV9
J: TRBJ2-7
size: NA
CDR3: CASSVGPQGSYEQYF
DNA: TGTGCCAGCAGCGTAGGGCCCCAGGGGTCGTACGAGCAGTACTTC

D: NA
V: TRBV7-2
J: TRBJ1-6
size: NA
CDR3: CASSSRVSSPLHF
DNA: TGTGCCAGCAGCTCCAGGGTTAGTTCACCCCTCCACTTT

D: NA
V: TRBV28
J: TRBJ1-3
size: NA
CDR3: CASRGWRDGYSGNTIYF
DNA: TGTGCCAGCAGGGGCTGGCGGGACGGATACTCTGGAAACACCATATATTTT

D: TRBD2
V: TRBV6-5
J: TRBJ2-7
size: NA
CDR3: CASSGSGNEQYF
DNA: TGTGCCAGCAGTGGCAGCGGGAACGAGCAGTACTTC

D: TRBD2
V: TRBV6-1
J: TRBJ2-5
size: NA
CDR3: CASSGTSGALFQETQYF
DNA: TGTGCCAGCAGTGGGACTAGCGGGGCCTTATTTCAAGAGACCCAGTACTTC

D: NA
V: TRBV21-1
J: TRBJ1-1
size: NA
CDR3: CASSIRGYGYTEAFF
DNA: TGTGCCAGCAGCATTCGGGGGTACGGATACACTGAAGCTTTCTTT

D: NA
V: TRBV27
J: TRBJ1-4
size: NA
CDR3: CASSPWQVTNEKLFF
DNA: TGTGCCAGCAGTCCCTGGCAGGTCACTAATGAAAAACTGTTTTTT

D: NA
V: TRBV4-1
J: TRBJ1-5
size: NA
CDR3: CASSQETWGNQPQHF
DNA: TGCGCCAGCAGCCAAGAAACCTGGGGCAATCAGCCCCAGCATTTT

D: NA
V: TRBV7-9
J: TRBJ1-3
size: NA
CDR3: CASSLEGRGWDTIYF
DNA: TGTGCCAGCAGCTTAGAGGGCCGGGGATGGGACACCATATATTTT

D: NA
V: TRBV28
J: TRBJ1-2
size: NA
CDR3: CASSSPFTSDYGYTF
DNA: TGTGCCAGCAGCTCACCCTTTACTTCCGACTATGGCTACACCTTC

D: NA
V: TRBV20-1
J: TRBJ2-2
size: NA
CDR3: CSARGIGELFF
DNA: TGCAGTGCTAGAGGGATCGGGGAGCTGTTTTTT